The present T cell receptor (beta chain) was sequenced within a study of shared clonotypes between healthy human individuals. Sequencing used immunoSEQ multiplex PCR; TCRdb keeps in-frame clones, though not all of them. Of 950,000 to 1,100,000 clones listed, under 80% are singletons. Study-level findings and limits: When compared with the clonotypes that were shared by all four sorted-subset donors, the non-shared clonotypes turned out to have lower generation probabilities.

Looked up from germline, CDR1 is SGDLS and CDR2 is YYNGEE. This CDR3 has 16 residues. After removal of 0 bases from V and 4 bases from J, the junction contained 8 bases not matched to a gene. All the donors were Caucasian adults who lived in Nashville, Tennessee. The investigators split CD4+ cells into a CD45RA+ naive subset and a CD45RA-negative memory subset. Concerning this clone itself: What it recognizes is unknown.

The sample consisted of memory CD4+ T cells sorted from blood. The subset is: CD45RA-negative fraction. This rearrangement joins TRBV9 to TRBJ2-5; 8 positions match TRBD2. The receptor's source is a young man in good health. CDR3 residues: CASSVAGREALETQYF. In DNA form, the CDR3 reads TGTGCCAGCAGCGTAGCGGGGCGGGAGGCCTTAGAGACCCAGTACTTC.